This T cell receptor beta chain appears in the sequencing data of a study of blood T cell repertoires in COVID-19. At the level of the study: Donors in the United States, Italy and Spain gave samples during acute or convalescent COVID-19. PBMCs, B-cell-depleted T cells, or T cells were the source of the cDNA or gDNA that made up the material.

Trimming removed 4 bases from V and 4 bases from J; junction bases left unmatched: 6. Germline V gene data show CDR1 as GTSNPN and CDR2 as SVGIG (reference sequence). The CDR3 length is 14 residues. Per the original methods: Estimated nucleated cell counts came from reference gene primer amplification. Produced via immunoSEQ multiplex PCR; TCRdb's table is partial and in-frame only. V and J calls and clone size are those listed in that table; D and trimming were worked out from the DNA. The sample gives 250,000 to 300,000 clones, 80% to 90% of which show up once; about 4.6% is in the top ten. The source material was peripheral blood. The receptor's source is a man between 40 and 49 years old with acute or convalescent COVID-19. This chain uses TRBV30 with TRBJ1-4, with TRBD1 matching 7 bases. CDR3 sequence: CAWTSGTVNEKLFF. The CDR3 DNA is TGTGCCTGGACTAGCGGGACAGTTAATGAAAAACTGTTTTTT. Full variable domain (rest looked up from reference TRBV30 and TRBJ1-4): SQTIHQWPATLVQPVGSPLSLECTVEGTSNPNLYWYRQAAGRGLQLLFYSVGIGQISSEVPQNLSASRPQDRQFILSSKKLLLSDSGFYLCAWTSGTVNEKLFFGSGTQLSVL.